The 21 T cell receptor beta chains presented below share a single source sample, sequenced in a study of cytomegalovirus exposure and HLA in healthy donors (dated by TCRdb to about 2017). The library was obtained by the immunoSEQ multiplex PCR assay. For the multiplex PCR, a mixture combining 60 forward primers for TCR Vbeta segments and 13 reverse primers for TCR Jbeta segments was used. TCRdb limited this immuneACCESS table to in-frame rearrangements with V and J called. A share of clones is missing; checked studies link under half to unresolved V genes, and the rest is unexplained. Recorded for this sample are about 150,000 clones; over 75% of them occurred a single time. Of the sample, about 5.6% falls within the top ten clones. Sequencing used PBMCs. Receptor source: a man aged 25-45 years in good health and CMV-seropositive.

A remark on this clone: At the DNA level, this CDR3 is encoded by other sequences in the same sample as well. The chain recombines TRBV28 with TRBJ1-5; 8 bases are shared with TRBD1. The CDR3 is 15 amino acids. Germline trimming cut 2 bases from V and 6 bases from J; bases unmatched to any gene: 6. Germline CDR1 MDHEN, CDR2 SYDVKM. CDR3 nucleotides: TGTGCCAGCAGTTTAACAGGGGGTGGAGGTCAGCCCCAGCATTTT. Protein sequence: CASSLTGGGGQPQHF. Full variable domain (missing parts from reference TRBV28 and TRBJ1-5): DVKVTQSSRYLVKRTGEKVFLECVQDMDHENMFWYRQDPGLGLRLIYFSYDVKMKEKGDIPEGYSVSREKKERFSLILESASTNQTSMYLCASSLTGGGGQPQHFGDGTRLSIL.

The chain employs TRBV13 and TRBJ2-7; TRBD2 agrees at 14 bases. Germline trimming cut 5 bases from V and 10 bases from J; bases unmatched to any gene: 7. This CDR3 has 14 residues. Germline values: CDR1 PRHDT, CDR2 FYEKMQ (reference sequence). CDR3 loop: CASSQGLAGGEQYF. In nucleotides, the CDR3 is TGTGCCAGCAGCCAAGGACTAGCGGGAGGTGAACAGTACTTC. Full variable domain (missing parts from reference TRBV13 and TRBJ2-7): AAGVIQSPRHLIKEKRETATLKCYPIPRHDTVYWYQQGPGQDPQFLISFYEKMQSDKGSIPDRFSAQQFSDYHSELNMSSLELGDSALYFCASSQGLAGGEQYFGPGTRLTVT.

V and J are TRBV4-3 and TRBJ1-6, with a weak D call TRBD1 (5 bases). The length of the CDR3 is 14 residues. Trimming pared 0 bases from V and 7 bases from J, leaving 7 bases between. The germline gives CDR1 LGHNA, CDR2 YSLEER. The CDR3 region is CASSQDRTNSPLHF. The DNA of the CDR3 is TGCGCCAGCAGCCAAGATAGGACAAATTCACCCCTCCACTTT.

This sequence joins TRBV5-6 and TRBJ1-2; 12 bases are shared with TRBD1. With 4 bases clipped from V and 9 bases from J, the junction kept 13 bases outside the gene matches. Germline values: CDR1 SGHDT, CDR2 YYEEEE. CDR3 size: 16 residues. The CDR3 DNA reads TGTGCCAGCAGCACGAGGGGGACAGGGGGCGGCAGAAGCTACACCTTC. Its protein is CASSTRGTGGGRSYTF.

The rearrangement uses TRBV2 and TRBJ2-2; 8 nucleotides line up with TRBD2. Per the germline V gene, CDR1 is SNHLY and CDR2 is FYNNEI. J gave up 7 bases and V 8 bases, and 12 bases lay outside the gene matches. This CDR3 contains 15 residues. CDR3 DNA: TGTGCCAGCGGGGGGAGCGGGAGCAGGAGCGGGGAGCTGTTTTTT. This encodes CASGGSGSRSGELFF.

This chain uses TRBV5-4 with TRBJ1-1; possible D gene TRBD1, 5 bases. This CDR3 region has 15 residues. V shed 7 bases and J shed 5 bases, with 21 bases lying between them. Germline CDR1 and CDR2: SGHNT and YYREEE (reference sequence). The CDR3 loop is CASSTGPLGGTEAFF. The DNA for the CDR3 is TGTGCCAGCTCAACGGGACCCCTTGGAGGGACTGAAGCTTTCTTT.

This chain's CDR3 is CASSSLAAAQETQYF. Here the CDR3 DNA reads TGTGCCAGCAGCTCCCTAGCGGCGGCGCAAGAGACCCAGTACTTC. The chain employs TRBV5-4 and TRBJ2-5; 7 bases line up with TRBD2. Germline V lookup: CDR1 SGHNT, CDR2 YYREEE (reference sequence). The J segment lost 2 bases and the V segment lost 3 bases, leaving 7 bases of the junction unmatched. The length of the CDR3 is 15 residues.

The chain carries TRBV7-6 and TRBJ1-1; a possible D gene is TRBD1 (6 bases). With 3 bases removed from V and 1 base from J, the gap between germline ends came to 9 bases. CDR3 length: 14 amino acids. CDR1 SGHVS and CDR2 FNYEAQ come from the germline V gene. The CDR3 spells CASSLTGQNTEAFF. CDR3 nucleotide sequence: TGTGCCAGCAGCTTGACGGGACAGAACACTGAAGCTTTCTTT.

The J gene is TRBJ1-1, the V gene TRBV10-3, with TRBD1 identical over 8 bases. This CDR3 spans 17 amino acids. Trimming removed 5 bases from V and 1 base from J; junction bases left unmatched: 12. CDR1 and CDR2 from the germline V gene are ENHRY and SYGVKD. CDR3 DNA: TGTGCCATCAGTCCTAATGCGGGACAGGTGGCGAACACTGAAGCTTTCTTT. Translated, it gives CAISPNAGQVANTEAFF.

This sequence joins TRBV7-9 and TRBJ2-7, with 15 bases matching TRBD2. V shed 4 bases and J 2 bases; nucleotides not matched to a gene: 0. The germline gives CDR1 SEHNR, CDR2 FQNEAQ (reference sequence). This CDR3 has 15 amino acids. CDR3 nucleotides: TGTGCCAGCAGCTGGACTAGCGGGAGGGCCTACGAGCAGTACTTC. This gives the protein CASSWTSGRAYEQYF.

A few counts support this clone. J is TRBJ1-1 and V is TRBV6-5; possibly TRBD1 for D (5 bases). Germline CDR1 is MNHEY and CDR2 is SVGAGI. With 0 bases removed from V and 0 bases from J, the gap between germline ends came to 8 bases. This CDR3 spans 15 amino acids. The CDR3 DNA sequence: TGTGCCAGCAGTTACTCGGGGCAGATGAACACTGAAGCTTTCTTT. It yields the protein CASSYSGQMNTEAFF.

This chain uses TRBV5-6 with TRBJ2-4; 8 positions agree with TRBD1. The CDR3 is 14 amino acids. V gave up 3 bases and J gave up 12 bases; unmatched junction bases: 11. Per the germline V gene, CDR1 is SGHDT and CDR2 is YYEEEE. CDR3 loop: CASSWDRRGLDQYF. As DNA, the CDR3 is TGTGCCAGCAGCTGGGACAGGCGGGGACTTGATCAGTACTTC.

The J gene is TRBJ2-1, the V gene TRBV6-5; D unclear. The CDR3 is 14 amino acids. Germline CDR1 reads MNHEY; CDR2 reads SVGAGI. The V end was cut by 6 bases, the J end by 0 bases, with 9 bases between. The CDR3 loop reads CASSELFSYNEQFF. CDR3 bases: TGTGCCAGCAGCGAACTATTCTCCTACAATGAGCAGTTCTTC.

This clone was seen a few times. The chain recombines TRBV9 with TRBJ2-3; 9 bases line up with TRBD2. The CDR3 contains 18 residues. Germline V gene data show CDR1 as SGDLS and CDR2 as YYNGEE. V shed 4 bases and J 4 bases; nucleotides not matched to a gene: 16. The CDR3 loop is CASSLSGSRGGPPDTQYF. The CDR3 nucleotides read TGTGCCAGCAGCCTCTCGGGGTCGCGGGGGGGCCCCCCAGATACGCAGTATTTT. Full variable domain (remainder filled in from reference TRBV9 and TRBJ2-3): DSGVTQTPKHLITATGQRVTLRCSPRSGDLSVYWYQQSLDQGLQFLIQYYNGEERAKGNILERFSAQQFPDLHSELNLSSLELGDSALYFCASSLSGSRGGPPDTQYFGPGTRLTVL.

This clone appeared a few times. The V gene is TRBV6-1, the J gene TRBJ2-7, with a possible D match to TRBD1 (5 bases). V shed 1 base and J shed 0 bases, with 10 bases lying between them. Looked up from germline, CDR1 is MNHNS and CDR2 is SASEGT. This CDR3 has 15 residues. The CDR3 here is CASSEGLGDSYEQYF. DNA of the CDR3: TGTGCCAGCAGTGAAGGATTAGGGGACTCCTACGAGCAGTACTTC.

DNA of the CDR3: TGTGCCTGGAGTGTACTCGGGGGGGAGCAGTTCTTC. It encodes CAWSVLGGEQFF. This sequence joins TRBV30 and TRBJ2-1; TRBD2 aligns across 7 bases. With V trimmed by 0 bases and J by 10 bases, 3 bases remained unmatched. The CDR3 is 12 residues long. Germline assignment: CDR1 GTSNPN and CDR2 SVGIG (reference sequence).

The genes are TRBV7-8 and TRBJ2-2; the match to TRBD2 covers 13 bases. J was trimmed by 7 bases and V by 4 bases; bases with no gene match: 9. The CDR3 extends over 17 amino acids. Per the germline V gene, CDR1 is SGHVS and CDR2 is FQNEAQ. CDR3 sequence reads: CASSSPGLAGASGELFF. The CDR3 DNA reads TGTGCCAGCAGCTCCCCTGGACTAGCGGGAGCTAGCGGGGAGCTGTTTTTT.

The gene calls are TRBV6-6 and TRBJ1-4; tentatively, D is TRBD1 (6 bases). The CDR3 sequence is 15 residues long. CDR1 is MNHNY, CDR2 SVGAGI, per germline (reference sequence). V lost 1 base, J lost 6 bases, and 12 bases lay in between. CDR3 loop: CASSYYVGADEKLFF. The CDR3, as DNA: TGTGCCAGCAGTTACTACGTGGGGGCCGATGAAAAACTGTTTTTT.

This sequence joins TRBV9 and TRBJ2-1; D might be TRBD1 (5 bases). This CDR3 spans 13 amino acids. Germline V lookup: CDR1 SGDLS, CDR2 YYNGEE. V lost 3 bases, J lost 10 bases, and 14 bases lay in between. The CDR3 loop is CASSASSRQEQFF. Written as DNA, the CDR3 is TGTGCCAGCAGCGCCTCTTCTAGACAGGAGCAGTTCTTC.

The CDR3 region has the DNA TGTGCCAGCAGCCGACAGAATAATTCACCCCTCCACTTT. It codes for CASSRQNNSPLHF. This sequence joins TRBV2 and TRBJ1-6; a possible D gene is TRBD1 (5 bases). The CDR3 consists of 13 residues. Germline V gene data show CDR1 as SNHLY and CDR2 as FYNNEI. Trimming cost V 6 bases and J 5 bases, with 8 bases left between them.

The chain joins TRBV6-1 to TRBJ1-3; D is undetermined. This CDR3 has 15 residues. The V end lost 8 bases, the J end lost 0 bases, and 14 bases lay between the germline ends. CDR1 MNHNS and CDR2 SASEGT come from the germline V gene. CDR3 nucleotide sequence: TGTGCCAGCTCCTTAAACGCGAACTCTGGAAACACCATATATTTT. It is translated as CASSLNANSGNTIYF.